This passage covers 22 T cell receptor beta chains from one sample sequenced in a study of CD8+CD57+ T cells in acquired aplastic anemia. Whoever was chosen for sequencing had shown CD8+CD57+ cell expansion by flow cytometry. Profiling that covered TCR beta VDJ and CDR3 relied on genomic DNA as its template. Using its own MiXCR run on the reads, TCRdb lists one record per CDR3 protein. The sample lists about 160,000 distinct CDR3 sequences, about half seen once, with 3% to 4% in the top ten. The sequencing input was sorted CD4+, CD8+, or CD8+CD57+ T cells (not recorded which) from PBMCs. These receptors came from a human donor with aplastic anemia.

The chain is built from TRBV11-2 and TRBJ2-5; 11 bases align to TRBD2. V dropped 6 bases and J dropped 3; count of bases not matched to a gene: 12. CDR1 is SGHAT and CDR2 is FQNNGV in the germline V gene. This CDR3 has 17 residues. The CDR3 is CASSARGSGRAEETQYF. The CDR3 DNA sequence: TGTGCCAGCAGTGCTAGGGGTAGCGGGAGGGCCGAAGAGACCCAGTACTTC.

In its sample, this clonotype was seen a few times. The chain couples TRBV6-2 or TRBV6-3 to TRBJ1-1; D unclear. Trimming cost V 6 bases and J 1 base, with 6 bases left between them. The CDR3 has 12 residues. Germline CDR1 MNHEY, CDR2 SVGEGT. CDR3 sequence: CASSKQNTEAFF. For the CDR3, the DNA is TGTGCCAGCAGCAAGCAGAACACTGAAGCTTTCTTT.

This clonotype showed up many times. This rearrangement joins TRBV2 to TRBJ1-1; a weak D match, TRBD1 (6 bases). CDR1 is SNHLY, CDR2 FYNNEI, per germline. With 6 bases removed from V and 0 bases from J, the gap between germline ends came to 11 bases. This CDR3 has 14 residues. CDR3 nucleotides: TGTGCCAGCAGAGGGCAGGGGATGAACACTGAAGCTTTCTTT. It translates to CASRGQGMNTEAFF. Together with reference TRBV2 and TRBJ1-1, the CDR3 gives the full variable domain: EPEVTQTPSHQVTQMGQEVILRCVPISNHLYFYWYRQILGQKVEFLVSFYNNEISEKSEIFDDQFSVERPDGSNFTLKIRSTKLEDSAMYFCASRGQGMNTEAFFGQGTRLTVV.

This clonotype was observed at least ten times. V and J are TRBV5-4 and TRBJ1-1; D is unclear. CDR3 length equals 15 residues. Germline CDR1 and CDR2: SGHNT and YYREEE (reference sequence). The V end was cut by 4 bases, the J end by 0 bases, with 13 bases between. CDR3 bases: TGTGCCAGCAGCAAGGGTCACGCCGTGAACACTGAAGCTTTCTTT. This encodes CASSKGHAVNTEAFF.

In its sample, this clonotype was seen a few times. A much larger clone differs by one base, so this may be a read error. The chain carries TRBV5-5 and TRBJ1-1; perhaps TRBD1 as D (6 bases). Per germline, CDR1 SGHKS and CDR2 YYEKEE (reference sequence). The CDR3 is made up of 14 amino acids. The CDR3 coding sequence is TGTGCCTGCAGCTTCTGGGGGCTTAACACTGAAGCTTTCTTT. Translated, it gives CACSFWGLNTEAFF.

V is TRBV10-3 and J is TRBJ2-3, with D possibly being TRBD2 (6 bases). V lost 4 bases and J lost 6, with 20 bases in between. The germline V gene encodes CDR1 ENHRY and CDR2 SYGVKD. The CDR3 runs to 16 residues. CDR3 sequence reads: CAISGRDGSRMDTQYF. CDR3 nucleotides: TGTGCCATCAGTGGGCGGGACGGATCGAGGATGGATACGCAGTATTTT.

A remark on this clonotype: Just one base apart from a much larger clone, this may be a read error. CDR3 protein: CASSFKLGGYNEQYF. The CDR3 bases are TGTGCCAGCAGCTTCAAACTGGGAGGGTACAACGAGCAGTACTTC. The chain carries TRBV5-6 and TRBJ2-7; 7 nucleotides match TRBD2. The V gene's germline CDR1 is SGHDT and CDR2 YYEEEE. CDR3 length equals 15 residues. V trimming: 2 bases; J trimming: 5 bases; junction bases outside the gene matches: 10.

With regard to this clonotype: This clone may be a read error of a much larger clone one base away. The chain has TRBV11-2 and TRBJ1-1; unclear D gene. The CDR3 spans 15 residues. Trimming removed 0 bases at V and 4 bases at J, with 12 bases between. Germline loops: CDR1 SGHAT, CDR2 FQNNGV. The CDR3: CASSLERVPSTEAFF. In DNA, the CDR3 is TGTGCCAGCAGCTTAGAGAGGGTCCCGAGCACTGAAGCTTTCTTT. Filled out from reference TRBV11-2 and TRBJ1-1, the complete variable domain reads EAGVAQSPRYKIIEKRQSVAFWCNPISGHATLYWYQQILGQGPKLLIQFQNNGVVDDSQLPKDRFSAERLKGVDSTLKIQPAKLEDSAVYLCASSLERVPSTEAFFGQGTRLTVV.

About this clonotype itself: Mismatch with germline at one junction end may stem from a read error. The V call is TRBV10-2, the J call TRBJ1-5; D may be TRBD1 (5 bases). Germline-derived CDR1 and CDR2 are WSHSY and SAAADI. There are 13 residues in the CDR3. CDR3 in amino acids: CATRRDVGQPQHF. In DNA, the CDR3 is TGTGCCACCAGGCGGGACGTCGGTCAGCCCCAGCATTTT.

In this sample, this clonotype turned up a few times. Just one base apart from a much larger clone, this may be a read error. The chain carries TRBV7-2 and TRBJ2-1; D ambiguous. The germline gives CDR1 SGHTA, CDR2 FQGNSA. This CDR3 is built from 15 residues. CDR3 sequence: CVSSLERLAYNEQFF. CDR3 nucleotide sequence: TGTGTCAGCAGCTTAGAACGGCTAGCCTACAATGAGCAGTTCTTC.

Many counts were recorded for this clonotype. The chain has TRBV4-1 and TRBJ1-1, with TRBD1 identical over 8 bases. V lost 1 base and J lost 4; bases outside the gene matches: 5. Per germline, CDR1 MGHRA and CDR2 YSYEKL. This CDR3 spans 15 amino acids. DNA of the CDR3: TGCGCCAGCAGCCAAGCGGACAGGGTATCCACTGAAGCTTTCTTT. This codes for CASSQADRVSTEAFF.

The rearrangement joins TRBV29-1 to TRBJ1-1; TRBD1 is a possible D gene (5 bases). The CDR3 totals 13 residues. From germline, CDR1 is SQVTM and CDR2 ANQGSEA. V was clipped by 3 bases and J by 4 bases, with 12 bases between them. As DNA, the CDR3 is TGCAGCGTTGATGGGGCAGAAGGCACTGAAGCTTTCTTT. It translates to CSVDGAEGTEAFF.

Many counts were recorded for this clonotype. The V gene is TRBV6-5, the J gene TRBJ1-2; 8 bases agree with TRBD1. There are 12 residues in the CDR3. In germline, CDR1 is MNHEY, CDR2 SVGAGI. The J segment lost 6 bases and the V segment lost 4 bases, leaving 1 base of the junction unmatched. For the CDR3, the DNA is TGTGCCAGCAGTTCCAGGGGGCATGGCTACACCTTC. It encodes CASSSRGHGYTF.

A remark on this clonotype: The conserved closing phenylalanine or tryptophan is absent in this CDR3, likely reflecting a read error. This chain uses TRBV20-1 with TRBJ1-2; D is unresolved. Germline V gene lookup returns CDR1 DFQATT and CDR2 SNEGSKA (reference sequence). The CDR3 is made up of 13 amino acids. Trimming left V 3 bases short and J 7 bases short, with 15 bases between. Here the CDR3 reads CSASPIREGGYTS. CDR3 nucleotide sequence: TGCAGTGCTAGCCCTATACGGGAGGGTGGCTACACCTCC.

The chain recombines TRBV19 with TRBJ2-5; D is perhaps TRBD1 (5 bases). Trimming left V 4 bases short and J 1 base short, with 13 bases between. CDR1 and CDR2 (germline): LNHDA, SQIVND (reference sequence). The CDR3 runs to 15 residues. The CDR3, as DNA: TGTGCCAGTAGTAACCCTCAGGGTTCCCAAGAGACCCAGTACTTC. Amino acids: CASSNPQGSQETQYF.

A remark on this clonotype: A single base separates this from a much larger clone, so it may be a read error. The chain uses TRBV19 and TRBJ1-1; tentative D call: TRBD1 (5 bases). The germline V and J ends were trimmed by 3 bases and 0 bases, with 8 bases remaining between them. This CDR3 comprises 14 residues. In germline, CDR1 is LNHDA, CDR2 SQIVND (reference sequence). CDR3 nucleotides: TGTGCCAGTAGTATGGGGCATCTGAACACTGAAGCTTTCTTT. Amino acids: CASSMGHLNTEAFF. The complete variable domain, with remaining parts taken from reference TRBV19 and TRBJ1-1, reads DGGITQSPKYLFRKEGQNVTLSCEQNLNHDAMYWYRQDPGQGLRLIYYSQIVNDFQKGDIAEGYSVSREKKESFPLTVTSAQKNPTAFYLCASSMGHLNTEAFFGQGTRLTVV.

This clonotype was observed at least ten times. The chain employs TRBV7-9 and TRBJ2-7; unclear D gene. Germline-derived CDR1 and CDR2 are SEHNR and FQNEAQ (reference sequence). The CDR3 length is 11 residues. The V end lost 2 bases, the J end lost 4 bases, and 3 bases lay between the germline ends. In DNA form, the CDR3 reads TGTGCCAGCAGCTTATTTTACGAGCAGTACTTC. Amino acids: CASSLFYEQYF. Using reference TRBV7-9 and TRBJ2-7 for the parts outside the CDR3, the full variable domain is DTGVSQNPRHKITKRGQNVTFRCDPISEHNRLYWYRQTLGQGPEFLTYFQNEAQLEKSRLLSDRFSAERPKGSFSTLEIQRTEQGDSAMYLCASSLFYEQYFGPGTRLTVT.

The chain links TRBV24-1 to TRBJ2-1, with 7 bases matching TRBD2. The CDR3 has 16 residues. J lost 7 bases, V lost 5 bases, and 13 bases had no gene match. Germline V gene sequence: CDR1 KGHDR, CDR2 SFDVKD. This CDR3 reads CATSGRKRGAGNEQFF. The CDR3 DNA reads TGTGCCACCAGTGGCCGGAAGCGGGGTGCGGGTAATGAGCAGTTCTTC.

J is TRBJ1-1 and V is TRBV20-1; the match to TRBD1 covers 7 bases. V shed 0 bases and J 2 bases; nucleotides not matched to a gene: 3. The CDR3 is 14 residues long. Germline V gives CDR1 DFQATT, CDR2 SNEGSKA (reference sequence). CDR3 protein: CSARDQGGNTEAFF. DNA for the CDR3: TGCAGTGCTAGAGATCAGGGGGGAAACACTGAAGCTTTCTTT.

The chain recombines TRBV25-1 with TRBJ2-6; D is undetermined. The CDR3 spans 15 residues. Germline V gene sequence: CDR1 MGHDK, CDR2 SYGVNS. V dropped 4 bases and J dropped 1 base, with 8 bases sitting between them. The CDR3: CASSVLKSGANVLTF. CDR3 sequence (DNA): TGTGCCAGCAGTGTTCTTAAATCTGGGGCCAACGTCCTGACTTTC.

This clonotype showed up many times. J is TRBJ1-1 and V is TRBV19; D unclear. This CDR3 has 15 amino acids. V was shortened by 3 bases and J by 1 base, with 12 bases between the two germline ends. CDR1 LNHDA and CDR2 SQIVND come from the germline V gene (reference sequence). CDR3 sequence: CASSISVSQNTEAFF. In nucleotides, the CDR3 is TGTGCCAGTAGTATCTCGGTCAGTCAGAACACTGAAGCTTTCTTT.

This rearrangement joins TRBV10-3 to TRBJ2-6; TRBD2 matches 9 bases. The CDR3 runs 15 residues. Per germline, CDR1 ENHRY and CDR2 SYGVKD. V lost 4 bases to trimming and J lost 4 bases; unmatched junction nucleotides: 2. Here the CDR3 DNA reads TGTGCCATCAGTGGCGGGGGGGCAGGGGCCAACGTCCTGACTTTC. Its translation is CAISGGGAGANVLTF.